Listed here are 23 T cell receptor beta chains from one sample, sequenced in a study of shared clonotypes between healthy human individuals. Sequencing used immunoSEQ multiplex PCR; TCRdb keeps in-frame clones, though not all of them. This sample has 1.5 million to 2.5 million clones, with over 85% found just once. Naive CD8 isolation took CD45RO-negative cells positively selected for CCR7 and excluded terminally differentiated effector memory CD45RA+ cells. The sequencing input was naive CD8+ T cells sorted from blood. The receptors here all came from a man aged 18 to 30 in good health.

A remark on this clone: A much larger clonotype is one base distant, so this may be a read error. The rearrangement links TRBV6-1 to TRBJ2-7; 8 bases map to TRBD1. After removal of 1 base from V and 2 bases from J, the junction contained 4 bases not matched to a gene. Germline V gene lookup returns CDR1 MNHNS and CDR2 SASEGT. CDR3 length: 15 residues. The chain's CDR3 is CASSEGPGQAYEQYF. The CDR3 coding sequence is TGTGCCAGCAGTGAAGGCCCGGGACAGGCCTACGAGCAGTACTTC.

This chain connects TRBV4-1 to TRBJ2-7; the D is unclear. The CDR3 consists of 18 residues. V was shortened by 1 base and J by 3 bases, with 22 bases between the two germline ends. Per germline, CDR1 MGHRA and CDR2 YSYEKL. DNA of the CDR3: TGCGCCAGCAGCCAAGGTCTTTCGGCGGATTTTATCCTCTACGAGCAGTACTTC. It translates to CASSQGLSADFILYEQYF.

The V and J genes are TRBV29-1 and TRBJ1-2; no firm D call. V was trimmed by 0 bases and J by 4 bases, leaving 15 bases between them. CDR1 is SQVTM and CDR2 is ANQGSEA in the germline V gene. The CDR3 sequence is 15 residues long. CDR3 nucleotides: TGCAGCGTTGAAGATCAAGGACCACTATTCTATGGCTACACCTTC. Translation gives CSVEDQGPLFYGYTF.

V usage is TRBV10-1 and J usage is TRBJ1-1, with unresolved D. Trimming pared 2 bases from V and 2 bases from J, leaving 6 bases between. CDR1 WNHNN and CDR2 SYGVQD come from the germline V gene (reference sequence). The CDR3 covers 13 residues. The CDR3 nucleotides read TGCGCCAGCAGTGAGAAGCGAAACACTGAAGCTTTCTTT. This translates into CASSEKRNTEAFF.

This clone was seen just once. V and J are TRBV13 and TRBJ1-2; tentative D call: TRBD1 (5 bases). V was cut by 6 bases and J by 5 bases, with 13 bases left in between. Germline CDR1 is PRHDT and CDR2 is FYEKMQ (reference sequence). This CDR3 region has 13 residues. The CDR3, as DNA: TGTGCCAGCAGTTTTGGACAAACGTATGGCTACACCTTC. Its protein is CASSFGQTYGYTF.

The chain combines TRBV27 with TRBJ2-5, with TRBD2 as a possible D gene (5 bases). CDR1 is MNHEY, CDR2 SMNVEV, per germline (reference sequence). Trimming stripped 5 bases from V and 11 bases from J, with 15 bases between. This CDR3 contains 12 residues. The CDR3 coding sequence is TGTGCCAGCAGTGACCCGAACGGGGAGCAGTACTTC. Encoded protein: CASSDPNGEQYF.

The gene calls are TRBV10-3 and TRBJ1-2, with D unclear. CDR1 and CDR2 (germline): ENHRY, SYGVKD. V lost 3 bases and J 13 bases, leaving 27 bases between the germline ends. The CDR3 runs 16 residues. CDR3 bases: TGTGCCATCAGTGAAAAGGAAACAGCACCAGTGGGAGTCCTCACCTTC. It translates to CAISEKETAPVGVLTF.

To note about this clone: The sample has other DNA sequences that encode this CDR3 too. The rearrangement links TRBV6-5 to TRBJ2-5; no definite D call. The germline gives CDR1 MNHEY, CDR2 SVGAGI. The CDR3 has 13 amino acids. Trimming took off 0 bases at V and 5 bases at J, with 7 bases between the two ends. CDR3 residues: CASSYSVLETQYF. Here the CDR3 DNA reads TGTGCCAGCAGTTACTCGGTGCTGGAGACCCAGTACTTC.

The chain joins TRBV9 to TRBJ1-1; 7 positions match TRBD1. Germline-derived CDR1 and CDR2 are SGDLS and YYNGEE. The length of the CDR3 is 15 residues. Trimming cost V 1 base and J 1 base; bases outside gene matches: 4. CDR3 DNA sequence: TGTGCCAGCAGCGTATCAGGGGGAACGAACACTGAAGCTTTCTTT. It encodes CASSVSGGTNTEAFF.

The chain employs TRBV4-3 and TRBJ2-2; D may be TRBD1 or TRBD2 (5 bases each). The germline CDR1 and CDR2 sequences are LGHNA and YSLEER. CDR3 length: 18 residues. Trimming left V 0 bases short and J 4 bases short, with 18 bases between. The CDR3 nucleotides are TGCGCCAGCAGCCAAGATGGTGGGACCCTCGAGGGCACCGGGGAGCTGTTTTTT. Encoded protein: CASSQDGGTLEGTGELFF.

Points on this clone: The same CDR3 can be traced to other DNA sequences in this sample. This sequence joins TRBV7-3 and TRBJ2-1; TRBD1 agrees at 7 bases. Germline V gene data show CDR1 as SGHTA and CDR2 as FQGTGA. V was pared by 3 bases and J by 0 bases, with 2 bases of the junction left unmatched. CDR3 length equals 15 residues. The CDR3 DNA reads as TGTGCCAGCAGCTTGAGACAGGGCTCCTACAATGAGCAGTTCTTC. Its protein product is CASSLRQGSYNEQFF.

The CDR3 loop reads CASSVTGHPSYEQYF. In DNA form, the CDR3 reads TGTGCCAGCAGCGTTACAGGGCATCCCTCCTACGAGCAGTACTTC. This rearrangement joins TRBV9 to TRBJ2-7, with D tentatively TRBD1 (6 bases). V was cut by 2 bases and J by 0 bases, with 12 bases left in between. This CDR3 spans 15 amino acids. CDR1 SGDLS and CDR2 YYNGEE come from the germline V gene.

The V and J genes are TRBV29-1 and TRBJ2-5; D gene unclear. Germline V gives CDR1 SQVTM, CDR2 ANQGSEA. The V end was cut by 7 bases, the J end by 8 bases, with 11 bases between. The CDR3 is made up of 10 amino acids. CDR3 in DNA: TGCAGCGCCCTCTCAGGAACCCAGTACTTC. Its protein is CSALSGTQYF.

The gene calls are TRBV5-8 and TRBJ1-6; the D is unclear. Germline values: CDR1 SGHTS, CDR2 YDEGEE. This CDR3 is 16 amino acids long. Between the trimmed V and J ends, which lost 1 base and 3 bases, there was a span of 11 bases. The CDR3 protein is CASSLSNQVYNSPLHF. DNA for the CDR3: TGTGCCAGCAGCTTGTCTAATCAGGTCTATAATTCACCCCTCCACTTT.

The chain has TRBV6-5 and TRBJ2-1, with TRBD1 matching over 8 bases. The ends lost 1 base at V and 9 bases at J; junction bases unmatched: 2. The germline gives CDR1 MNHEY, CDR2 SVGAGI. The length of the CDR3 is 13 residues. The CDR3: CASSYLTGGEQFF. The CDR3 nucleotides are TGTGCCAGCAGTTACTTAACAGGGGGTGAGCAGTTCTTC.

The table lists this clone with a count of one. CDR3 DNA sequence: TGTGCCAGCAGTTTAATTAGCGGCCACTACAATGAGCAGTTCTTC. Translation: CASSLISGHYNEQFF. The genes are TRBV27 and TRBJ2-1; weak D call: TRBD2 (6 bases). Trimming left V 2 bases short and J 3 bases short, with 11 bases between. Germline CDR1 MNHEY, CDR2 SMNVEV (reference sequence). The CDR3 is 15 amino acids.

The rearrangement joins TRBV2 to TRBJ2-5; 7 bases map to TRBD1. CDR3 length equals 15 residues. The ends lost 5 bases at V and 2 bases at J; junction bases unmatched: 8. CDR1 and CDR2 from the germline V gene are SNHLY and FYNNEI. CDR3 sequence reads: CASSYEGQPQETQYF. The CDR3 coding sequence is TGTGCCAGCAGTTACGAGGGACAGCCTCAAGAGACCCAGTACTTC.

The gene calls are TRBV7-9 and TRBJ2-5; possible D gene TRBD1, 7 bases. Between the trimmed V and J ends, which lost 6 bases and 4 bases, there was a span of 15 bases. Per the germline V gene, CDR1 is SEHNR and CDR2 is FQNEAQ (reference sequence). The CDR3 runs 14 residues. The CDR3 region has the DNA TGTGCCAGCAGTTCTCCCAGGGGGGTAGAGACCCAGTACTTC. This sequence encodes CASSSPRGVETQYF.

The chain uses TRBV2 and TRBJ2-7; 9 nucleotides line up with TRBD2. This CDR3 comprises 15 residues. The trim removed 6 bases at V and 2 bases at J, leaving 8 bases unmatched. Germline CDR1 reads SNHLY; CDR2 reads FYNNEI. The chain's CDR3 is CASSESSGSPYEQYF. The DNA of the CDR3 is TGTGCCAGCAGCGAAAGTAGCGGGAGCCCCTACGAGCAGTACTTC.

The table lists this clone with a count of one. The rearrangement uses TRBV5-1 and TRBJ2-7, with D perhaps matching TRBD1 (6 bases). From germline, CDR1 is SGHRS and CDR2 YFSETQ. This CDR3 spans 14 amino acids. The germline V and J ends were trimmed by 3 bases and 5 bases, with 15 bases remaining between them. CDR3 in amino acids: CASSSGQLLDEQYF. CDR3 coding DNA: TGCGCCAGCAGCTCCGGACAGCTTTTGGACGAGCAGTACTTC.

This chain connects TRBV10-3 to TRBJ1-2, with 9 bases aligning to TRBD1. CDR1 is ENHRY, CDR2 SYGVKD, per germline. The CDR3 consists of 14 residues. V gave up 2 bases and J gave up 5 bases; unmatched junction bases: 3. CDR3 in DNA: TGTGCCATCAGTGAGCGAGGGACAGGGTATGGCTACACCTTC. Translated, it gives CAISERGTGYGYTF.

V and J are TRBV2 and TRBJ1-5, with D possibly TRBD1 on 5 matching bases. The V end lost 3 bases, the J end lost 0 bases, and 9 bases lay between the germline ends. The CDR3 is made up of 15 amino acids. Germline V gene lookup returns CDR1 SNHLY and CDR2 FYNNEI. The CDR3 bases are TGTGCCAGCAGTGAGCGGCAGGGTAGCAATCAGCCCCAGCATTTT. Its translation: CASSERQGSNQPQHF. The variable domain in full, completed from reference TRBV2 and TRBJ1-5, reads EPEVTQTPSHQVTQMGQEVILRCVPISNHLYFYWYRQILGQKVEFLVSFYNNEISEKSEIFDDQFSVERPDGSNFTLKIRSTKLEDSAMYFCASSERQGSNQPQHFGDGTRLSIL.

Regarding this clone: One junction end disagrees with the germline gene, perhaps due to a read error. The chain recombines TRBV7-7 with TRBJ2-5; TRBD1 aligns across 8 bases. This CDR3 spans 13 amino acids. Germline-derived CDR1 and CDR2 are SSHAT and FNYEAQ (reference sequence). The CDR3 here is CASSIRQGETQYF. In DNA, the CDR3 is TGTGCTAGCAGCATACGACAGGGGGAGACCCAGTACTTC.